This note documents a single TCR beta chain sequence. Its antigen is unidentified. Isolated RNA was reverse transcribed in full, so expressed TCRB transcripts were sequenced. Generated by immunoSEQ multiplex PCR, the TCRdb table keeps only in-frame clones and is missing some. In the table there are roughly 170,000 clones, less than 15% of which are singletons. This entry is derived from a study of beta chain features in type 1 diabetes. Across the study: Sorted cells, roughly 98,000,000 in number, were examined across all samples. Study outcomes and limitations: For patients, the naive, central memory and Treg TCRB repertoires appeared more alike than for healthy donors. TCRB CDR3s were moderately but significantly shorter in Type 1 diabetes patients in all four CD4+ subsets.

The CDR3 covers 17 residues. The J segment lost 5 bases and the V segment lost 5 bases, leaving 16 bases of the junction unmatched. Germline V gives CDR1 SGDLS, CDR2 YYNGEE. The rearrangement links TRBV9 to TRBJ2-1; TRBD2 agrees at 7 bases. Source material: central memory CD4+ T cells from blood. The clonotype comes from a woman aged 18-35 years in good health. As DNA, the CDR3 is TGTGCCAGCAGGAAAGCAGGGTCGGGACTACTTCACAATGAGCAGTTCTTC. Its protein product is CASRKAGSGLLHNEQFF.